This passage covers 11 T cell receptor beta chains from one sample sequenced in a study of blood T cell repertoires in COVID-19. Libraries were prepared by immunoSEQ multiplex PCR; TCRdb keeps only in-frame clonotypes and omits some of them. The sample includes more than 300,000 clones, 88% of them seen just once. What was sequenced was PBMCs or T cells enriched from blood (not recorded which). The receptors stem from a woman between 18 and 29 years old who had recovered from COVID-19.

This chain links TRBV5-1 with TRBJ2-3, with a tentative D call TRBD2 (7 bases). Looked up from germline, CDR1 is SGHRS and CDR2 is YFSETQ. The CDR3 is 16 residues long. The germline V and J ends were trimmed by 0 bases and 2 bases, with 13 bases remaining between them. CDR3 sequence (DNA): TGCGCCAGCAGCTTGGGCGCGGGGGCCGTCACAGATACGCAGTATTTT. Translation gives CASSLGAGAVTDTQYF.

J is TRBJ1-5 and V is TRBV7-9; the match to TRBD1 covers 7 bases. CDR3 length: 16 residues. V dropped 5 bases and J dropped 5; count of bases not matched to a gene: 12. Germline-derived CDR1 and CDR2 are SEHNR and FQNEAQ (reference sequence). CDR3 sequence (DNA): TGTGCCAGCAGCATGGGACAGTCAAGTGGAGATCAGCCCCAGCATTTT. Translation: CASSMGQSSGDQPQHF.

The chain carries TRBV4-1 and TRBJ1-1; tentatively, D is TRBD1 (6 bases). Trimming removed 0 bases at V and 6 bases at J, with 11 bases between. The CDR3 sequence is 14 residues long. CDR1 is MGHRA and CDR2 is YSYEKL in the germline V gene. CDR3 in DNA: TGCGCCAGCAGCCAAGATTCGTGGGGGCCTGAAGCTTTCTTT. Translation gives CASSQDSWGPEAFF.

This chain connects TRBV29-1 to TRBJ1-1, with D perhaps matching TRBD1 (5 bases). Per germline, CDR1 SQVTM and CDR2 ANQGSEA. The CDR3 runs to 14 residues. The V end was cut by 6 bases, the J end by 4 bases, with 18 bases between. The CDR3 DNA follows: TGCAGCGTCGAAATGGGGCAGGGTGGCACTGAAGCTTTCTTT. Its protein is CSVEMGQGGTEAFF.

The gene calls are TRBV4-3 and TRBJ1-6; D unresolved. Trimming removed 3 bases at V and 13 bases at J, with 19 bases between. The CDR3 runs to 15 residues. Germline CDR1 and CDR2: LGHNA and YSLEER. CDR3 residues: CASSQNSGGGSPLHF. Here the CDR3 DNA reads TGCGCCAGCAGCCAGAACTCAGGAGGAGGTTCCCCCCTCCACTTT.

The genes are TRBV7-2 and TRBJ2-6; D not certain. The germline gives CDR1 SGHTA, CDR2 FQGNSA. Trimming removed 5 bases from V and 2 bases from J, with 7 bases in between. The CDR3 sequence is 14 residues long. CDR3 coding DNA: TGTGCCAGCAGCACGAGCACTGGGGCCAACGTCCTGACTTTC. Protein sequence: CASSTSTGANVLTF.

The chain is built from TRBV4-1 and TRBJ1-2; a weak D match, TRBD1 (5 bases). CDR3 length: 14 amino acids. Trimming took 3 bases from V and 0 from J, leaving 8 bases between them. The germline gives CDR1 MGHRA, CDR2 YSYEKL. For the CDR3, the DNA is TGCGCCAGCAGCCATCAGGGTTCTAACTATGGCTACACCTTC. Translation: CASSHQGSNYGYTF.

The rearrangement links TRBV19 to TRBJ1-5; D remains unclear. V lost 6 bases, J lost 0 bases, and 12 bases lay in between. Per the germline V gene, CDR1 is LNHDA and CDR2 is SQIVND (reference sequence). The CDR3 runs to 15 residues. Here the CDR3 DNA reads TGTGCCAGTAGCGGGGATTCTTATAGCAATCAGCCCCAGCATTTT. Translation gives CASSGDSYSNQPQHF.

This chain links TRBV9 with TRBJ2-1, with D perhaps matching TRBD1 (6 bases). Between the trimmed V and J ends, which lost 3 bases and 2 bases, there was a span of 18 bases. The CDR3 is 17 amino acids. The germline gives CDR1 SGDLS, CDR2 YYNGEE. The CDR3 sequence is CASSESRGMGAYNEQFF. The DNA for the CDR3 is TGTGCCAGCAGCGAAAGCAGGGGCATGGGGGCCTACAATGAGCAGTTCTTC.

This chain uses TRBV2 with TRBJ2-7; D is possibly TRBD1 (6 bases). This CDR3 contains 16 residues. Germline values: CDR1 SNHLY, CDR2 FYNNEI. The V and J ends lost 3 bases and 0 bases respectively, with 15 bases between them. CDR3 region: CASSDLGATTSYEQYF. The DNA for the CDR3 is TGTGCCAGCAGTGACTTGGGGGCTACAACCTCCTACGAGCAGTACTTC.

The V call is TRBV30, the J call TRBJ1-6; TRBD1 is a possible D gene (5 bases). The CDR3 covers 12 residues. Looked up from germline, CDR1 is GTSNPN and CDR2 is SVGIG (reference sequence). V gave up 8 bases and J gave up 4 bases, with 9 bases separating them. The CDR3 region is CAGTGYNSPLHF. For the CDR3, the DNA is TGTGCCGGAACAGGTTATAATTCACCCCTCCACTTT.